This T cell receptor beta chain comes out of a study of CD8+ T cells in alopecia areata. Study-wide results and caveats: Both scalp clonality and the expanded CD8+ clones among the top 100 showed a significant decrease with tofacitinib.

Per the germline V gene, CDR1 is WSHSY and CDR2 is SAAADI. The CDR3 has 16 residues. V lost 3 bases to trimming and J lost 3 bases, with 15 bases between them. Sequencing used cDNA as its template, made by extracting RNA and reverse transcribing it. Sequenced by immunoSEQ multiplex PCR; TCRdb stores in-frame clones only, minus some. The sample yields over 35,000 clones, approximately 92% seen once. Treatment described: oral pan-JAK inhibitor, 5-10 mg twice daily. Remarks on this clone: Its matching antigen is unknown.

This clonotype was obtained from a human donor with alopecia areata. Specimen: CD8+ T cells sorted from blood, collected at week 24, from a patient treated with tofacitinib. This chain joins TRBV10-2 and TRBJ2-1, with D maybe TRBD1 (6 bases). In DNA form, the CDR3 reads TGCGCCAGCAGTGACCAGGACAGATTTCTCTACAATGAGCAGTTCTTC. It is translated as CASSDQDRFLYNEQFF.